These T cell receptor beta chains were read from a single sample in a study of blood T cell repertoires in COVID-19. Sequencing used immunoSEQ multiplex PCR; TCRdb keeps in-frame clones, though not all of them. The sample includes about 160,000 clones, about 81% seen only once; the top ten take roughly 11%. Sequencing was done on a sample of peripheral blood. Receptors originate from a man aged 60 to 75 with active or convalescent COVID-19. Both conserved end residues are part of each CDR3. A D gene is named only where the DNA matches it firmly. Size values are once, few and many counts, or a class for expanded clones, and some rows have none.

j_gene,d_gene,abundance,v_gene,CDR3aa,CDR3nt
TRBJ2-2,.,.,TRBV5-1,CASSWAEINTGELFF,TGCGCCAGCAGTTGGGCAGAAATAAACACCGGGGAGCTGTTTTTT
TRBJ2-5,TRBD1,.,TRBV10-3,CAVSRQGGETQYF,TGTGCCGTGAGTCGACAGGGGGGAGAGACCCAGTACTTC
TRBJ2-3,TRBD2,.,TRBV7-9,CASSLGGSPSGADTQYF,TGTGCCAGCAGCTTAGGAGGTTCGCCTAGCGGGGCCGATACGCAGTATTTT
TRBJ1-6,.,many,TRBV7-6,CASSLDTSGGNSPLHF,TGTGCCAGCAGCTTAGACACCTCAGGAGGGAATTCACCCCTCCACTTT
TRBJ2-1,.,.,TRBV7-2,CASTTPLQGNEQFF,TGTGCCAGCACAACACCCCTGCAGGGGAATGAGCAGTTCTTC
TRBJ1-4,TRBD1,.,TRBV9,CASSEGSWDRVFRTNEKLFF,TGTGCCAGCAGCGAGGGGTCTTGGGACAGGGTCTTTCGAACTAATGAAAAACTGTTTTTT
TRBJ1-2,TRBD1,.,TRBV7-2,CASSLETGGAVRGYTF,TGTGCCAGCAGCTTAGAAACAGGGGGCGCGGTTCGAGGCTACACCTTC
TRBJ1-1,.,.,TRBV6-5,CASRSSAGGGTEAFF,TGTGCCAGCAGATCGTCGGCCGGCGGGGGCACTGAAGCTTTCTTT
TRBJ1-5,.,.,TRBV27,CASSFRTGHQPQHF,TGTGCCAGCAGTTTTCGAACAGGGCATCAGCCCCAGCATTTT
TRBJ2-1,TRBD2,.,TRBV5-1,CAIRRSSGTSYNEQFF,TGCGCCATCCGTAGGTCTAGCGGGACCTCCTACAATGAGCAGTTCTTC
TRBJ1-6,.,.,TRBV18,CASSPAGEINSPLHF,TGTGCCAGCTCGCCCGCAGGGGAAATTAATTCACCCCTCCACTTT
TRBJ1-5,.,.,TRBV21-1,CASSSRQPYSNQPQHF,TGTGCCAGCAGCAGCCGACAGCCCTATAGCAATCAGCCCCAGCATTTT
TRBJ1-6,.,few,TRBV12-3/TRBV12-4,CASSRLADSPLHF,TGTGCCAGCAGTCGCCTGGCCGATTCACCCCTCCACTTT
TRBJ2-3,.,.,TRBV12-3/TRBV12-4,CASSLWQDTQYF,TGTGCCAGCAGTCTCTGGCAAGATACGCAGTATTTT
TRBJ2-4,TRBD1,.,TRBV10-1,CASSPGGATAKNIQYF,TGCGCCAGCAGTCCAGGGGGCGCAACGGCCAAAAACATTCAGTACTTC
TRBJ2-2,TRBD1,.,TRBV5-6,CASSFGTGGGTGELFF,TGTGCCAGCAGCTTCGGGACAGGGGGCGGCACCGGGGAGCTGTTTTTT
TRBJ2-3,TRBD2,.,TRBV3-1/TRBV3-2,CASSPGLAGVTSTDTQYF,TGTGCCAGCAGCCCGGGACTAGCGGGGGTTACTAGCACAGATACGCAGTATTTT
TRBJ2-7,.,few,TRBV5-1,CASSLAAPGFGPSSYEQYF,TGCGCCAGCAGCTTGGCCGCTCCAGGGTTCGGTCCCAGCTCCTACGAGCAGTACTTC
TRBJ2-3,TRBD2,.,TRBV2,CASNSGGRTDTQYF,TGTGCCAGCAATAGCGGGGGCCGCACAGATACGCAGTATTTT
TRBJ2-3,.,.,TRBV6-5,CASRTAGISTDTQYF,TGTGCCAGCAGAACCGCGGGAATTAGCACAGATACGCAGTATTTT
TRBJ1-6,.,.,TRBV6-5,CASSYTGRDSPLHF,TGTGCCAGCAGTTACACAGGACGGGATTCACCCCTCCACTTT
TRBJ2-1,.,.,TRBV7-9,CTSSLSIRRGRSYNEQFF,TGTACCAGCAGCTTATCCATACGGCGGGGGCGATCCTACAATGAGCAGTTCTTC
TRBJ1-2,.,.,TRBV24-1,CATSDLAGNYGYTF,TGTGCCACCAGTGACCTCGCGGGGAACTATGGCTACACCTTC
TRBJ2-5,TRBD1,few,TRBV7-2,CASSWDRGRQETQYF,TGTGCCAGCAGCTGGGACAGGGGGCGTCAAGAGACCCAGTACTTC
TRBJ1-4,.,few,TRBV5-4,CASSFQGLEKLFF,TGTGCCAGCAGCTTTCAGGGCCTCGAAAAACTGTTTTTT
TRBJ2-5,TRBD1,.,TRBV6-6,CASSPGTGFETQYF,TGTGCCAGCAGTCCAGGGACAGGGTTTGAGACCCAGTACTTC
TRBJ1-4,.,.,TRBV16,CASSRGNNEKLFF,TGTGCCAGCAGCCGGGGCAACAATGAAAAACTGTTTTTT
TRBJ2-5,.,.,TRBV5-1,CASSLVGQARGETQYF,TGCGCCAGCAGCTTGGTAGGGCAGGCTCGCGGGGAGACCCAGTACTTC